This section outlines one T cell receptor beta chain sequence together with its context. Its antigen is unknown. One base away there is no much larger clone; base qualities are not given. The sample comes from a study of T cell changes during pregnancy in multiple sclerosis (dated by TCRdb to between 2018 and 2021). For context, the study as a whole: In women with multiple sclerosis, the researchers looked at how the T cell repertoire shifted as pregnancy progressed.

The method was the immunoSEQ multiplex PCR assay. In TCRdb, the immuneACCESS table is reduced to in-frame sequences with V and J assigned. These tables do not hold every clone; where another copy was compared, an unresolved V gene accounts for under half, and the others remain unexplained. The sample table contains about 50,000 clones; only one count was recorded for about nine tenths of them. Clones ranked in the top ten supply roughly 10% of the sample. The germline V gene sets CDR1 to MDHEN and CDR2 to SYDVKM. Spanning cysteine to phenylalanine, the CDR3 consists of 15 amino acids. Just CDR3 DNA is preserved here, 45 bases in frame from base 1. V was cut back by 4 bases and J by 2 bases, leaving a gap of 14 bases between them.

The clonotype originates from a female donor with multiple sclerosis, enrolled in a pregnancy study. The V and J genes are TRBV28 and TRBJ2-5, and the D gene may be TRBD1, 5 bases matching. Sample: CD8+ T cells from peripheral blood mononuclear cells, taken after pregnancy. The CDR3 region has the sequence CASSSRTSAQETQYF. The bases are TGTGCCAGCAGTTCGCGGACATCCGCGCAAGAGACCCAGTACTTC.